This entry features one TCR beta chain sequence. Its antigen is not identified. This CDR3 contains 12 residues. V dropped 4 bases and J dropped 2 bases, with 6 bases sitting between them. Germline CDR1 reads MDHEN; CDR2 reads SYDVKM. With 60 Vbeta and 13 Jbeta primers, the PCR was carried out. The repertoire was sequenced with immunoSEQ multiplex PCR; TCRdb's copy has only in-frame clones and lacks some. The sample comprises around 150,000 clones, approximately 72% of which are singletons, and 1.3% to 1.5% rests with the top ten. Although they were nominally healthy when sampled, donors likely had unrecorded immune exposures. This sample was taken from a study of cytomegalovirus exposure and HLA in healthy donors. Study-level results: Previously analyzed data showed that most TCR beta V segments were productive at a frequency of about 90% or about 30%.

The sequence was obtained from a man between 18 and 29 years old in good health and CMV-seronegative. The rearrangement uses TRBV28 and TRBJ2-7; D unclear. What was sequenced was PBMCs. CDR3 in DNA: TGTGCCAGCAGTTACAGAACCTACGAGCAGTACTTC. Its protein product is CASSYRTYEQYF.